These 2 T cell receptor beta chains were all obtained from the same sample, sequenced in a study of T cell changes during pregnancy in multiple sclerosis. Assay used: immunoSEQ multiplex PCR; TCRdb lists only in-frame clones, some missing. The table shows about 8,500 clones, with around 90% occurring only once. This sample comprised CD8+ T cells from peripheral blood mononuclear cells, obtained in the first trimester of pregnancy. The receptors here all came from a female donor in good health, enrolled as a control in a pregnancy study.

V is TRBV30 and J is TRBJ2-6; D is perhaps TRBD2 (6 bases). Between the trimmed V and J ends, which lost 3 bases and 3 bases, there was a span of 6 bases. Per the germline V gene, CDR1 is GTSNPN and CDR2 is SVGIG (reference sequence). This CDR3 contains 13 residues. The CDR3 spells CAWSGGGANVLTF. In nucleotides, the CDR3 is TGTGCCTGGAGCGGGGGTGGGGCCAACGTCCTGACTTTC.

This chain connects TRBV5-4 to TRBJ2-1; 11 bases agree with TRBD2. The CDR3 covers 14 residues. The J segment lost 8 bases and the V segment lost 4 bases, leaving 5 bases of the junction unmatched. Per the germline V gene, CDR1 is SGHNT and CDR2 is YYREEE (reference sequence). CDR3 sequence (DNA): TGTGCCAGCAGCGGCGGGACTAGCGGCGATGAGCAGTTCTTC. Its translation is CASSGGTSGDEQFF.